The 8 T cell receptor beta chains reported below all come from one sample, sequenced in a study. TCRdb independently ran MiXCR on the 5' RACE reads; one entry per CDR3 protein. The sample has 55,000 to 75,000 distinct CDR3 sequences, around 30% seen once. The sequenced sample consisted of tumor-infiltrating naive CD4+ T cells sorted from the breast tumor. The subset here: naive CD4+ T cells, CD4+CD45RA+CD25-. Receptor source: a female donor with breast cancer.

Regarding this clonotype: This sequence may be a read error, since a much larger clone differs from it by one base. This chain uses TRBV9 with TRBJ2-1; 8 nucleotides agree with TRBD1. The CDR3 covers 13 residues. CDR1 SGDLS and CDR2 YYNGEE come from the germline V gene. Here the CDR3 DNA reads TGTGCCAGCAGCGTGGACAGGGACAATGGGCAGTTCTTC. Translation gives CASSVDRDNGQFF.

This clonotype showed up just a few times. DNA of the CDR3: TGTGCCAGCAGCCATCCACTCGAAAACCAAGAGACCCAGTACTTC. This sequence encodes CASSHPLENQETQYF. This chain joins TRBV7-9 and TRBJ2-5; D is undetermined. The CDR3 covers 15 residues. Trimming cost V 5 bases and J 0 bases, with 13 bases left between them. The germline CDR1 and CDR2 sequences are SEHNR and FQNEAQ (reference sequence).

This clonotype has more than one count but fewer than ten. The rearrangement links TRBV5-1 to TRBJ1-2; TRBD1 might be the D (5 bases). V was cut by 2 bases and J by 6 bases, with 14 bases left in between. The germline V gene encodes CDR1 SGHRS and CDR2 YFSETQ. CDR3 length: 14 amino acids. The DNA for the CDR3 is TGCGCCAGCAGCTTCCGGGACGGAGGGGATGGCTACACCTTC. This encodes CASSFRDGGDGYTF.

The chain employs TRBV5-1 and TRBJ2-6, with 10 bases lining up with TRBD1. This CDR3 has 17 amino acids. Losses at the gene ends were 2 bases for V and 4 bases for J; bases not matched to a gene: 6. The germline CDR1 and CDR2 sequences are SGHRS and YFSETQ. As DNA, the CDR3 is TGCGCCAGCAGCTTTGTGACAGGGGGCTCCGGGGCCAACGTCCTGACTTTC. Encoded protein: CASSFVTGGSGANVLTF. Supplemented by reference TRBV5-1 and TRBJ2-6, the full variable domain reads KAGVTQTPRYLIKTRGQQVTLSCSPISGHRSVSWYQQTPGQGLQFLFEYFSETQRNKGNFPGRFSGRQFSNSRSEMNVSTLELGDSALYLCASSFVTGGSGANVLTFGAGSRLTVL.

With respect to this clonotype: It may be a read error: a sequence one base away is much more abundant. The chain links TRBV9 to TRBJ2-5, with 12 bases identical to TRBD2. CDR1 and CDR2 from the germline V gene are SGDLS and YYNGEE. This CDR3 comprises 15 residues. This chain's CDR3 is CAGSMTSGRGETQYF. The CDR3 coding sequence is TGTGCCGGCAGCATGACTAGCGGGAGAGGTGAGACCCAGTACTTC.

By proportion, this clonotype is medium-sized. The chain uses TRBV7-2 and TRBJ2-1; D call uncertain. CDR1 SGHTA and CDR2 FQGNSA come from the germline V gene. The CDR3 loop spans 14 amino acids. V lost 5 bases and J lost 9, with 17 bases in between. CDR3 protein: CASSRNLGPGEQFF. The CDR3 DNA reads as TGTGCCAGCAGCCGCAACCTGGGCCCCGGTGAGCAGTTCTTC.

This clonotype was counted between two and nine times. No conserved phenylalanine or tryptophan ends this CDR3, so it is likely a read error. The rearrangement links TRBV7-2 to TRBJ1-1; D is possibly TRBD1 (5 bases). The V and J ends lost 5 bases and 4 bases respectively, with 17 bases between them. Germline-derived CDR1 and CDR2 are SGHTA and FQGNSA. The length of the CDR3 is 15 residues. The CDR3 region is CASSTQGVESTEAFS. The CDR3 nucleotides read TGTGCCAGCAGCACGCAAGGGGTGGAAAGCACTGAAGCTTTCTCT.

J is TRBJ2-5 and V is TRBV20-1; 8 bases fit TRBD1. CDR1 is DFQATT, CDR2 SNEGSKA, per germline (reference sequence). Trimming cost V 4 bases and J 5 bases; bases outside gene matches: 12. The CDR3 runs 15 residues. CDR3 loop: CSAIPWGTGGETQYF. The CDR3 DNA follows: TGCAGTGCTATCCCGTGGGGCACAGGGGGGGAGACCCAGTACTTC.